This T cell receptor beta chain was captured in a study of metastatic and nonmetastatic thyroid tumors. None of the patients had undergone any treatment ahead of thyroid surgery. The J segment lost 8 bases and the V segment lost 0 bases, leaving 11 bases of the junction unmatched. The CDR3 consists of 17 residues. Germline V lookup: CDR1 LGHDT, CDR2 YNNKEL (reference sequence). With MiXCR, TCRdb reprocessed the PCR reads. The profile shows 20,000 to 30,000 clones, 10% to 15% of them singletons. This clone has at least ten counts. The chain employs TRBV3-1 and TRBJ1-4, with 8 bases identical to TRBD1. This sequence originates from a female donor with papillary thyroid cancer or a benign thyroid nodule (not recorded which). Some clones in this sample may be carry-over from other donors' samples. The sample taken for sequencing was blood. DNA of the CDR3: TGTGCCAGCAGCCAAGATCTCTTAGGACAGGGAAGAGAAAAACTGTTTTTT. As protein: CASSQDLLGQGREKLFF.